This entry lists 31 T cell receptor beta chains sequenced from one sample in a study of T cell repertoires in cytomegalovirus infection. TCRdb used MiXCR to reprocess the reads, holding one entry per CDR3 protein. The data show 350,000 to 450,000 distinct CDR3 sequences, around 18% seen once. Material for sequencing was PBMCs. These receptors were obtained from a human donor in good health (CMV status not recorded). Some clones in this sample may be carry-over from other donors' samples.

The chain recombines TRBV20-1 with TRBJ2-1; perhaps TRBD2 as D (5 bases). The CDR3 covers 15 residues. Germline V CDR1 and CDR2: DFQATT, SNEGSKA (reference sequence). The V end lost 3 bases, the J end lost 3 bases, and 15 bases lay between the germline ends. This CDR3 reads CSASRGSADYNEQFF. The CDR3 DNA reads TGCAGTGCTAGCCGAGGGTCAGCGGACTACAATGAGCAGTTCTTC.

Here the CDR3 DNA reads TGTGCCAGCAGCCAAGGGTCTGGGGAGACCCAGTACTTC. Translating it yields CASSQGSGETQYF. This chain links TRBV7-7 with TRBJ2-5, with D uncertain. In germline, CDR1 is SSHAT, CDR2 FNYEAQ (reference sequence). With 5 bases removed from V and 5 bases from J, the gap between germline ends came to 12 bases. The CDR3 runs 13 residues.

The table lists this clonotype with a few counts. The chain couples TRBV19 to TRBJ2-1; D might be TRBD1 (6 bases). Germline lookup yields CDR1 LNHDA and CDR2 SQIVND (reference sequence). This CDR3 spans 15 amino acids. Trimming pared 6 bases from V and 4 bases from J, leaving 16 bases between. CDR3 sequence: CASRQEAGAYNEQFF. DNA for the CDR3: TGTGCCAGTAGACAGGAGGCAGGGGCATACAATGAGCAGTTCTTC.

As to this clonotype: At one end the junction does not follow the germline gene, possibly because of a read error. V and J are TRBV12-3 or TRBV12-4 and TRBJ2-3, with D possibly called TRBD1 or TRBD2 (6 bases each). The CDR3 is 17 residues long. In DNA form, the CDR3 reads TGTGCCAGCAGTTTAGCCGAAAGGGGGGCCTGGGCAGATTCGCAGTATTTT. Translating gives CASSLAERGAWADSQYF.

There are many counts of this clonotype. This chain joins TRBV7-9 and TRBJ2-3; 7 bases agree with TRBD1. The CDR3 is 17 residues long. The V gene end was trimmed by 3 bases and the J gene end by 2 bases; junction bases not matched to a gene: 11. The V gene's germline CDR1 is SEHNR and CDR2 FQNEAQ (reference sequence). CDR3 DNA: TGTGCCAGCAGCTTGACAGGGCGGTTTACCACCACAGATACGCAGTATTTT. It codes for CASSLTGRFTTTDTQYF.

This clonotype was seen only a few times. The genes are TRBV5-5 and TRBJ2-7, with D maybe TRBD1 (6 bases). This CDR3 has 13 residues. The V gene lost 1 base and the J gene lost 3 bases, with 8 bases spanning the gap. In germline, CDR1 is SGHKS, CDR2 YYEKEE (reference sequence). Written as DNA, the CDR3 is TGTGCCAGCAGCTTGCCGACAGGCTACGAGCAGTACTTC. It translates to CASSLPTGYEQYF.

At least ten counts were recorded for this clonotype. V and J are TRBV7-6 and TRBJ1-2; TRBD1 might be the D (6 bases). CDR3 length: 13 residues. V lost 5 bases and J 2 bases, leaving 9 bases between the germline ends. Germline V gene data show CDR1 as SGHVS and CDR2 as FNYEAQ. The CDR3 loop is CASSQTGNYGYTF. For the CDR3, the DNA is TGTGCCAGCAGCCAAACAGGGAACTATGGCTACACCTTC.

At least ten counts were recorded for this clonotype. The CDR3 region is CASSPGVSLAKNIQYF. The CDR3 region has the DNA TGTGCCAGCAGCCCGGGCGTCTCTCTAGCCAAAAACATTCAGTACTTC. This chain joins TRBV7-2 and TRBJ2-4, with D hard to call. Between the trimmed V and J ends, which lost 5 bases and 0 bases, there was a span of 14 bases. This CDR3 has 16 residues. The germline gives CDR1 SGHTA, CDR2 FQGNSA.

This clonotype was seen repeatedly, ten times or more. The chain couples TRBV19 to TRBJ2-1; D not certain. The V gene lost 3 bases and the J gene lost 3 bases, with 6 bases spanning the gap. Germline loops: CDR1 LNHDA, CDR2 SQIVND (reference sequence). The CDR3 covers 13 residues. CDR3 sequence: CASSISDYNEQFF. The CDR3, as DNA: TGTGCCAGTAGTATCTCCGACTACAATGAGCAGTTCTTC.

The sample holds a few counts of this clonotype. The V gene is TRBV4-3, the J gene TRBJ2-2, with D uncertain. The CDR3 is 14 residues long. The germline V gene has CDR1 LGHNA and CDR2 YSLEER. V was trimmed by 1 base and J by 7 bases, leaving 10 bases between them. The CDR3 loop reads CASSQARADGELFF. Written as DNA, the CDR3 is TGCGCCAGCAGCCAAGCCCGGGCCGACGGGGAGCTGTTTTTT.

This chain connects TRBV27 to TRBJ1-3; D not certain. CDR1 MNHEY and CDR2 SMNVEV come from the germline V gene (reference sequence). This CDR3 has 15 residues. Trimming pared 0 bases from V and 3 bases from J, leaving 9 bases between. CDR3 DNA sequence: TGTGCCAGCAGTTTATCTCTGTCGTTTGGAAACACCATATATTTT. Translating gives CASSLSLSFGNTIYF.

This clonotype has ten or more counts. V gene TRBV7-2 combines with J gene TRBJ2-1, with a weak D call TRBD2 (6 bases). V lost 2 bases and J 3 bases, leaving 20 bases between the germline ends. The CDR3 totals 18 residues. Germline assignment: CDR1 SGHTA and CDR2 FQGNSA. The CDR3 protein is CASSLRPLAPGLYNEQFF. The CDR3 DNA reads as TGTGCCAGCAGCTTACGTCCTCTGGCACCGGGACTCTACAATGAGCAGTTCTTC.

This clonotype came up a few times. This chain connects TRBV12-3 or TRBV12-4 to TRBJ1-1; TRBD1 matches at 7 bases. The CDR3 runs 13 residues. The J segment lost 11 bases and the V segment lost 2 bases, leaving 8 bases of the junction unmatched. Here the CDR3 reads CASSLTKGGLAFF. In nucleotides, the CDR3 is TGTGCCAGCAGTTTAACAAAAGGGGGCCTGGCTTTCTTT.

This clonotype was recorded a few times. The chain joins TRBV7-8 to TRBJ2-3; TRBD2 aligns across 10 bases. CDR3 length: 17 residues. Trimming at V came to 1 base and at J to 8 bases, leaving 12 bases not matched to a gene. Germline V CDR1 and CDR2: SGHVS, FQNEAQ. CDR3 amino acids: CASSLGSGGPSGGTQYF. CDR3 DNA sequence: TGTGCCAGCAGCTTAGGGAGCGGGGGCCCTAGCGGGGGTACGCAGTATTTT.

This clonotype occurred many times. The CDR3 spells CASSFSNFGNTIYF. The CDR3 nucleotides read TGTGCCAGCAGCTTCAGCAACTTTGGAAACACCATATATTTT. This chain joins TRBV7-2 and TRBJ1-3, with D unclear. V was pared by 3 bases and J by 3 bases, with 9 bases between. The CDR3 loop spans 14 amino acids. Germline V gene data show CDR1 as SGHTA and CDR2 as FQGNSA.

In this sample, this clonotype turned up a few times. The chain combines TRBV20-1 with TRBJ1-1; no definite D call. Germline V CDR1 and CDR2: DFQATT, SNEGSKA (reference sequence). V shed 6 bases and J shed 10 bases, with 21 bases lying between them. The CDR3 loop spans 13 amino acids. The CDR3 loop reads CSADPLEREVAFF. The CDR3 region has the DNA TGCAGTGCCGACCCCCTGGAGAGGGAAGTAGCTTTCTTT.

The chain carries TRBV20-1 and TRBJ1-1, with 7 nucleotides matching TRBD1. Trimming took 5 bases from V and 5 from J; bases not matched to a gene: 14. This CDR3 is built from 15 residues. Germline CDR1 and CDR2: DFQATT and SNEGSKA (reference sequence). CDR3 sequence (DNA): TGCAGTGCTCGCGTTTCACAGGGGAGCAGGACTGAAGCTTTCTTT. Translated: CSARVSQGSRTEAFF.

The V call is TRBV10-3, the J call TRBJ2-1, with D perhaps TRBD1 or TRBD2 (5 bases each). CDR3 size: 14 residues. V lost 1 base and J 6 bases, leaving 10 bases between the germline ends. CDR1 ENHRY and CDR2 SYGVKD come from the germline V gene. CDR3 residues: CAISEWGLGNEQFF. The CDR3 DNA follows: TGTGCCATCAGTGAGTGGGGGTTAGGCAATGAGCAGTTCTTC.

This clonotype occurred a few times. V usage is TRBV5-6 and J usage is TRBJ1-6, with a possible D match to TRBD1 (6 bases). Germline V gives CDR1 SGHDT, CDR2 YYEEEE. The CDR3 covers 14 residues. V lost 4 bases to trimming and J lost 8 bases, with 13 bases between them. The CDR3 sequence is CASSPGQRDSPLHF. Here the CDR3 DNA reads TGTGCCAGCAGCCCCGGACAGCGGGATTCACCCCTCCACTTT.

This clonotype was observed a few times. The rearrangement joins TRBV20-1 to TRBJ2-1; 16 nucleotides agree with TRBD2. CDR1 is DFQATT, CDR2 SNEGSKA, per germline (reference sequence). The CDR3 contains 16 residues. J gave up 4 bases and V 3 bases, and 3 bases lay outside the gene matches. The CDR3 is CSAREGLAGGYNEQFF. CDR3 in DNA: TGCAGTGCTAGGGAGGGACTAGCGGGGGGGTACAATGAGCAGTTCTTC.

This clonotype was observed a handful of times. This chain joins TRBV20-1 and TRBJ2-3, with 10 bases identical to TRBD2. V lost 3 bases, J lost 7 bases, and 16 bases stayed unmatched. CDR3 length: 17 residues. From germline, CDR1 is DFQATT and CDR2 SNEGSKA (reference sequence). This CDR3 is CSASSGWGAGGPNTQYF. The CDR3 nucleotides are TGCAGTGCTAGTTCTGGATGGGGAGCGGGGGGGCCAAATACGCAGTATTTT.

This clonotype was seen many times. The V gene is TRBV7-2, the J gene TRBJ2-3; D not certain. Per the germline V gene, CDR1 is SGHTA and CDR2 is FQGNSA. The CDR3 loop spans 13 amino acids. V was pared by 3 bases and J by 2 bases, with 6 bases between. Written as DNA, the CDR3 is TGTGCCAGCAGCTTCTCGGTCACAGATACGCAGTATTTT. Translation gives CASSFSVTDTQYF.

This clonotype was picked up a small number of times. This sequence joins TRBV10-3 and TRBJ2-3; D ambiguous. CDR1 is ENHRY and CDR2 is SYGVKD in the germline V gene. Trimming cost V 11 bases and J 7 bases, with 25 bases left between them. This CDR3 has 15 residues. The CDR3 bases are TGTGCCGCCAGAGACGACACGGGCGCCCGTAATACGCAGTATTTT. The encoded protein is CAARDDTGARNTQYF.

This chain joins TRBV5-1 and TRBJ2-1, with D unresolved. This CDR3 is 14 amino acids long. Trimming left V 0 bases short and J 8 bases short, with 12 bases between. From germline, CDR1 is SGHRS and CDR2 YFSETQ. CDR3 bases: TGCGCCAGCAGCTTGGGGACCGCCCAGGATGAGCAGTTCTTC. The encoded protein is CASSLGTAQDEQFF.

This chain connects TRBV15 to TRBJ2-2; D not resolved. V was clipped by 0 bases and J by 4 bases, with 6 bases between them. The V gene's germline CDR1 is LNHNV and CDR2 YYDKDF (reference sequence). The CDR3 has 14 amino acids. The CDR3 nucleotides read TGTGCCACCAGCAGAGAGGGTGGCACCGGGGAGCTGTTTTTT. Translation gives CATSREGGTGELFF. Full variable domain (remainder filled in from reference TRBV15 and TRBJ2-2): DAMVIQNPRYQVTQFGKPVTLSCSQTLNHNVMYWYQQKSSQAPKLLFHYYDKDFNNEADTPDNFQSRRPNTSFCFLDIRSPGLGDTAMYLCATSREGGTGELFFGEGSRLTVL.

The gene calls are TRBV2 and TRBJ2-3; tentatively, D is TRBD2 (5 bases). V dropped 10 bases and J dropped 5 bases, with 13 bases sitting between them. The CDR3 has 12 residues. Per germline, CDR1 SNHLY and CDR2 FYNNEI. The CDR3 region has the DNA TGTGCCACCCCTACAGAGGGAGATACGCAGTATTTT. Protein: CATPTEGDTQYF. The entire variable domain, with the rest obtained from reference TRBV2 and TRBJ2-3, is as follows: EPEVTQTPSHQVTQMGQEVILRCVPISNHLYFYWYRQILGQKVEFLVSFYNNEISEKSEIFDDQFSVERPDGSNFTLKIRSTKLEDSAMYFCATPTEGDTQYFGPGTRLTVL.

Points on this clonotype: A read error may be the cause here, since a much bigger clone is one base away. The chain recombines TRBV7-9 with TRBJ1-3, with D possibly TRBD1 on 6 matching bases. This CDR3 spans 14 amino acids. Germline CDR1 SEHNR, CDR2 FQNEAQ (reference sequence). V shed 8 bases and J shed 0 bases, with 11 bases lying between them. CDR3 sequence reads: CASRPDSSGNTIYF. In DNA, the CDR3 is TGTGCCAGCCGCCCGGACAGCTCTGGAAACACCATATATTTT.

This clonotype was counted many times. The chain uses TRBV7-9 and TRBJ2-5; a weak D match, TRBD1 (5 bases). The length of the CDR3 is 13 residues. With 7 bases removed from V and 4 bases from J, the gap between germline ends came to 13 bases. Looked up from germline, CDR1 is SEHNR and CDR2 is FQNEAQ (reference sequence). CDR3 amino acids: CASIQGFGETQYF. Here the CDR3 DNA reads TGTGCCAGCATCCAGGGTTTCGGAGAGACCCAGTACTTC. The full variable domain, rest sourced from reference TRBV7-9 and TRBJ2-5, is DTGVSQNPRHKITKRGQNVTFRCDPISEHNRLYWYRQTLGQGPEFLTYFQNEAQLEKSRLLSDRFSAERPKGSFSTLEIQRTEQGDSAMYLCASIQGFGETQYFGPGTRLLVL.

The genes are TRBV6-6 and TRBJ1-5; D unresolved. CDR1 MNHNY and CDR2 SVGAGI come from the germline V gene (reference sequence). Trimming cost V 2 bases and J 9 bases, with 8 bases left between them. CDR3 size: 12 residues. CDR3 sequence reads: CASSYDAGPQHF. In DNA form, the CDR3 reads TGTGCCAGCAGTTACGACGCCGGGCCCCAGCATTTT.

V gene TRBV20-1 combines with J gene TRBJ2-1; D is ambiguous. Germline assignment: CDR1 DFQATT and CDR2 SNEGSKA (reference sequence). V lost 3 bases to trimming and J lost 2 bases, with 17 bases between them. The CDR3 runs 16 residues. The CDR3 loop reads CSASPGEASTYNEQFF. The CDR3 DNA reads TGCAGTGCTAGCCCCGGAGAGGCCTCGACCTACAATGAGCAGTTCTTC.

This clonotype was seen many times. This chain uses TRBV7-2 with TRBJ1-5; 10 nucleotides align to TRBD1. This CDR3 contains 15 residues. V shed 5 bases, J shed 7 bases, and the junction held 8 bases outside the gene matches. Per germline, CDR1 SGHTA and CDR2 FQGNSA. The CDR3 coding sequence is TGTGCCAGCAGCCAGACAGGGGGCGTCGAACAGCCCCAGCATTTT. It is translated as CASSQTGGVEQPQHF.